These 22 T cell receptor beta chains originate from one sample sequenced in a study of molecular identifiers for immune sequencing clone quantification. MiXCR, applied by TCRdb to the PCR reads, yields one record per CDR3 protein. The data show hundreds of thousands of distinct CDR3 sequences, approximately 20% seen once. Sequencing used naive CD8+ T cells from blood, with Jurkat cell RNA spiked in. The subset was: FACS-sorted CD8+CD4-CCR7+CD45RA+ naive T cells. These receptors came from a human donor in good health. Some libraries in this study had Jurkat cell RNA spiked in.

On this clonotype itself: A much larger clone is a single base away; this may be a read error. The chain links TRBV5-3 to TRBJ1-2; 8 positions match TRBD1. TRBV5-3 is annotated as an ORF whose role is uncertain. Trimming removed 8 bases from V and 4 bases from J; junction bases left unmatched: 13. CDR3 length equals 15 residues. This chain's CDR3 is CASGYTQGVSYGYTF. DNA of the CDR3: TGTGCCAGCGGCTACACACAGGGGGTGAGCTATGGCTACACCTTC.

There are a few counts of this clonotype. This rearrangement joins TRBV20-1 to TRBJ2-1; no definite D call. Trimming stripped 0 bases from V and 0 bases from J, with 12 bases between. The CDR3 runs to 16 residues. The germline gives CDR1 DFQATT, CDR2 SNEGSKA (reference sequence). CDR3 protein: CSARDLAQVSYNEQFF. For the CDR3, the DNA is TGCAGTGCTAGAGATCTTGCCCAGGTCTCCTACAATGAGCAGTTCTTC.

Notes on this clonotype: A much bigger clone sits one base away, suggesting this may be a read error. CDR3 protein: CTSKDYGYTF. For the CDR3, the DNA is TGTACCAGTAAAGACTATGGCTACACCTTC. The V and J genes are TRBV19 and TRBJ1-2; the D is unclear. The germline V gene has CDR1 LNHDA and CDR2 SQIVND (reference sequence). The CDR3 loop spans 10 amino acids.

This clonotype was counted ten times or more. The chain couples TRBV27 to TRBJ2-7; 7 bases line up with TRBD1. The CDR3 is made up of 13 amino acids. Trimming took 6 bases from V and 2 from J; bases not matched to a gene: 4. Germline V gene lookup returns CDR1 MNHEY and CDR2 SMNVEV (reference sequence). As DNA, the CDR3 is TGTGCCAGCAGGCTTGGGACAGCCTACGAGCAGTACTTC. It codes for CASRLGTAYEQYF.

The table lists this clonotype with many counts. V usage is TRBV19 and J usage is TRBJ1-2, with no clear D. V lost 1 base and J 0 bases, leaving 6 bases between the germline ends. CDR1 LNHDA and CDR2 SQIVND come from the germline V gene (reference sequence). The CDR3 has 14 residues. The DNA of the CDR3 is TGTGCCAGTAGTATAGGCCATTCTAACTATGGCTACACCTTC. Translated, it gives CASSIGHSNYGYTF.

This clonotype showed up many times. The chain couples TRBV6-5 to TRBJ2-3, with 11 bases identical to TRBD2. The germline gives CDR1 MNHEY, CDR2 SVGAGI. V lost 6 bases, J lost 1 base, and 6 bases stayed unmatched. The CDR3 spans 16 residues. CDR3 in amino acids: CASRPGLAAGTDTQYF. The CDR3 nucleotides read TGTGCCAGCAGACCGGGACTAGCGGCAGGCACAGATACGCAGTATTTT.

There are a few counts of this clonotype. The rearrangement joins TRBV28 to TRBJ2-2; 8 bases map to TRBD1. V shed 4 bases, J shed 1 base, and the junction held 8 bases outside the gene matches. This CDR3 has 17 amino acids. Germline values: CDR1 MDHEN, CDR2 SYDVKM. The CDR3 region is CASSSRDTGGNTGELFF. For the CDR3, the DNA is TGTGCCAGCAGTTCCCGCGACACAGGGGGGAACACCGGGGAGCTGTTTTTT.

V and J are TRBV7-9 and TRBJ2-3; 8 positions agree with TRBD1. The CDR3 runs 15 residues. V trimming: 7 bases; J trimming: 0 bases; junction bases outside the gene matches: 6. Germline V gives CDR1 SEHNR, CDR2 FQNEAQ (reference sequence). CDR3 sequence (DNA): TGTGCCAGCACTCCGGACAGGGTGAGCACAGATACGCAGTATTTT. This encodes CASTPDRVSTDTQYF.

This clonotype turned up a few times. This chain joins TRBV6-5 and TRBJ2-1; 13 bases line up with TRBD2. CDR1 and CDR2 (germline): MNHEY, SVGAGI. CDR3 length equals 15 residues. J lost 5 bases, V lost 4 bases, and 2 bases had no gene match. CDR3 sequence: CASSFGTSGDNEQFF. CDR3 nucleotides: TGTGCCAGCAGTTTTGGGACTAGCGGGGACAATGAGCAGTTCTTC.

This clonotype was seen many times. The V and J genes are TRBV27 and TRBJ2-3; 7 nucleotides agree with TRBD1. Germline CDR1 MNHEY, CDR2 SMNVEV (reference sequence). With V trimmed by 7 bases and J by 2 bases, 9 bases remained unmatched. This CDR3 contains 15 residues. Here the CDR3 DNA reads TGTGCCAGCACCGACCGGGACAGCTACACAGATACGCAGTATTTT. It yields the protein CASTDRDSYTDTQYF.

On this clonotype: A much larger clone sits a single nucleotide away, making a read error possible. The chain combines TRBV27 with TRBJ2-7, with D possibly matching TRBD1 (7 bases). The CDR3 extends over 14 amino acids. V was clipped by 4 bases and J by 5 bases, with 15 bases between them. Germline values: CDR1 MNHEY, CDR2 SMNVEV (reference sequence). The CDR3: CASSYQGGGNEQYF. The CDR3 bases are TGTGCCAGCAGTTACCAGGGGGGCGGCAACGAGCAGTACTTC.

The CDR3 loop is CASSVGGTGGPDTQYF. The CDR3 bases are TGTGCCAGCAGCGTAGGCGGGACAGGGGGGCCAGATACGCAGTATTTT. The chain has TRBV9 and TRBJ2-3, with 11 bases fitting TRBD1. Trimming removed 0 bases from V and 4 bases from J; junction bases left unmatched: 4. Per germline, CDR1 SGDLS and CDR2 YYNGEE. The CDR3 is 16 amino acids.

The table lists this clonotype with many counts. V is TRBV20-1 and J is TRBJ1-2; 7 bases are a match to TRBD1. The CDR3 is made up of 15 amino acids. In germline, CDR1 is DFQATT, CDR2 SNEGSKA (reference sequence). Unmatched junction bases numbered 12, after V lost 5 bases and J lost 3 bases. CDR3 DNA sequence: TGCAGTGCTCCTACGATCCTAACAGGGGACTATGGCTACACCTTC. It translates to CSAPTILTGDYGYTF.

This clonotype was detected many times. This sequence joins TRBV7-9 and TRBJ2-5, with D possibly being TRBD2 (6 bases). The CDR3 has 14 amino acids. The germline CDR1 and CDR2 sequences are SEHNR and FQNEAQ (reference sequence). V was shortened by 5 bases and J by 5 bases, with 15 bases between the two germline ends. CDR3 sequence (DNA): TGTGCCAGCAGCCGCCTAGGAGGGGCGGAGACCCAGTACTTC. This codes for CASSRLGGAETQYF.

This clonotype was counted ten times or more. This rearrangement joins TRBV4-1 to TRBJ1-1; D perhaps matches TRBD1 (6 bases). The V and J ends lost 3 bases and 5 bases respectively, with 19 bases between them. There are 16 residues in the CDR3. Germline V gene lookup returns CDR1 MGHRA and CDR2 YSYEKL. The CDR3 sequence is CASSHYLESGVTEAFF. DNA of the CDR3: TGCGCCAGCAGCCACTATCTCGAGTCAGGGGTAACTGAAGCTTTCTTT.

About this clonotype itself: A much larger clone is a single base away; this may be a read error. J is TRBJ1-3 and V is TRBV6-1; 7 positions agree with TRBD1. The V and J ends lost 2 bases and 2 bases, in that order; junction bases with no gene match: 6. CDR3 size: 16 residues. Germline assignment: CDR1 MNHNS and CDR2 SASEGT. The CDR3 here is CASSEIPGGTGNTIYF. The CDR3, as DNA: TGTGCCAGCAGTGAAATCCCAGGGGGAACTGGAAACACCATATATTTT.

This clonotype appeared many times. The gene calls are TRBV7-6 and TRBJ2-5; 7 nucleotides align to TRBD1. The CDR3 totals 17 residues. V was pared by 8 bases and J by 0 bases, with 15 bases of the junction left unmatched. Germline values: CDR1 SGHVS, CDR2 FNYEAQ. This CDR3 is CASSSGDSPWYQETQYF. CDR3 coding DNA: TGTGCCAGCTCCTCAGGGGACAGCCCATGGTACCAAGAGACCCAGTACTTC.

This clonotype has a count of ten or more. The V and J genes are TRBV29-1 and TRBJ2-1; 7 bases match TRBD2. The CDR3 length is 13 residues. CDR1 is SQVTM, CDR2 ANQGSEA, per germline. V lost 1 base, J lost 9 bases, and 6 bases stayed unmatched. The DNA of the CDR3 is TGCAGCGTTGAAGCTAGACTAGCCGGTGAGCAGTTCTTC. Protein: CSVEARLAGEQFF.

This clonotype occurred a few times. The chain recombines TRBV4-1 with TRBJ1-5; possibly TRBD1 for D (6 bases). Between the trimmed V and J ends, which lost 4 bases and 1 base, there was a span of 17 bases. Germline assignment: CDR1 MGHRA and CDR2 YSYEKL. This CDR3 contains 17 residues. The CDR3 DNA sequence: TGCGCCAGCAGCCCCACAGGGTTTGCAAAAAGCAATCAGCCCCAGCATTTT. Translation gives CASSPTGFAKSNQPQHF.

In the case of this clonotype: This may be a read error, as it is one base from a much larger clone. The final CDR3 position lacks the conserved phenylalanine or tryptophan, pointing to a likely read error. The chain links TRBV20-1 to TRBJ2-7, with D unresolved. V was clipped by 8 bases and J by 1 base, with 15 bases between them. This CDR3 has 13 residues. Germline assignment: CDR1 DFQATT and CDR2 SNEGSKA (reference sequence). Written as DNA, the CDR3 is TGCAGTACCCGTGGAGAGGCTTCCTACGAGCAGTACCTC. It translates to CSTRGEASYEQYL.

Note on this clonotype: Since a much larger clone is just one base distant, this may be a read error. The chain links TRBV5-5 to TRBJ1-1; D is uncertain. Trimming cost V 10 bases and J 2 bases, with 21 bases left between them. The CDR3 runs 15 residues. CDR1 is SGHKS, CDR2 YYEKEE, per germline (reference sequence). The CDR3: CAGLLGSYFNTEAFF. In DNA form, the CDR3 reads TGTGCCGGCCTGCTGGGATCTTATTTTAACACTGAAGCTTTCTTT.

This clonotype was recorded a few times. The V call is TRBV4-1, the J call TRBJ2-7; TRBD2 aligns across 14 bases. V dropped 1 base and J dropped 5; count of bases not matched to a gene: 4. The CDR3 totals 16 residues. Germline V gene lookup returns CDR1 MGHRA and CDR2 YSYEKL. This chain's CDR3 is CASSQGTSGGIHEQYF. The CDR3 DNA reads TGCGCCAGCAGCCAAGGGACTAGCGGGGGGATTCACGAGCAGTACTTC.